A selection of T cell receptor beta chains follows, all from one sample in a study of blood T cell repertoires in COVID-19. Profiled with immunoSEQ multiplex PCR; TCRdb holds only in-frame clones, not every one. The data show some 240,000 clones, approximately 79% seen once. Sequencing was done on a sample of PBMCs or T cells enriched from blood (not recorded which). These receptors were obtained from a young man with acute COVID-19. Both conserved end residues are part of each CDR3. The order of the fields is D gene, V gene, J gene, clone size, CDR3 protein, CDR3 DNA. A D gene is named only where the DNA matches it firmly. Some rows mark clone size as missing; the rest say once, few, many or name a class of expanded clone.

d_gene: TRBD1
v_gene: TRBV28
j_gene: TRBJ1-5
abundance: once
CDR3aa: CASSRGTGNRVIYQPQHF
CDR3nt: TGTGCCAGCAGCCGCGGGACAGGGAACCGTGTGATCTATCAGCCCCAGCATTTT

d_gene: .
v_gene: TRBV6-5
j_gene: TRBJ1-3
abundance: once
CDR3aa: CASSDKRNTIYF
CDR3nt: TGTGCCAGCTCGGACAAGAGAAACACCATATATTTT

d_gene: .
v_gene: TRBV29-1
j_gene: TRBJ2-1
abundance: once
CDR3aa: CSVRERTDTYNEQFF
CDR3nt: TGCAGCGTTCGAGAACGGACGGACACCTACAATGAGCAGTTCTTC

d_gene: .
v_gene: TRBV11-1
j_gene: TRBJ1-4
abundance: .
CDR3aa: CASPSLLGGEKLFF
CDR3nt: TGTGCCAGCCCCTCCCTCTTAGGGGGTGAAAAACTGTTTTTT

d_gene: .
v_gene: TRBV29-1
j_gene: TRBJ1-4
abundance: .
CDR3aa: CSVAGLGNEKLFF
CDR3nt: TGCAGCGTCGCAGGGCTCGGGAATGAAAAACTGTTTTTT

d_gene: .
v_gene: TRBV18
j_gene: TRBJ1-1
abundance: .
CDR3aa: CASSQTGSEAFF
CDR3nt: TGTGCCAGCTCACAGACAGGCTCTGAAGCTTTCTTT

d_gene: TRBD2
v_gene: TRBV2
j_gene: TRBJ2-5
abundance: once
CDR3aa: CASGSTGGRGETQYF
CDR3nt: TGTGCCAGCGGCAGCACGGGAGGGAGGGGAGAGACCCAGTACTTC

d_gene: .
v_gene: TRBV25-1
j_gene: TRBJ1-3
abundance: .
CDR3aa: CASTEKTNISGNTIYF
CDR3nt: TGTGCCAGCACCGAAAAAACGAACATCTCTGGAAACACCATATATTTT

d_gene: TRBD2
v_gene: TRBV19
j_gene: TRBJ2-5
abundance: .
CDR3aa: CATSPGLAPWTQYF
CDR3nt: TGTGCCACTAGCCCGGGACTAGCGCCGTGGACCCAGTACTTC

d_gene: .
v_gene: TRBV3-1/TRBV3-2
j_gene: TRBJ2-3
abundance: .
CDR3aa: CASDSSPADTQYF
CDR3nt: TGTGCGAGTGACAGCTCCCCCGCAGATACGCAGTATTTT

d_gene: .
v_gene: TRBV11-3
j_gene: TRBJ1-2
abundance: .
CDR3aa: CASSLDPKGVGAYGYTF
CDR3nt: TGTGCCAGCAGCTTAGATCCTAAGGGGGTTGGTGCCTATGGCTACACCTTC

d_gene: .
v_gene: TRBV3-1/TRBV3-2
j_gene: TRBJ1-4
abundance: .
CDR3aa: CASSQSPGVGDEKLFF
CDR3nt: TGTGCCAGCAGCCAATCCCCCGGGGTCGGGGATGAAAAACTGTTTTTT

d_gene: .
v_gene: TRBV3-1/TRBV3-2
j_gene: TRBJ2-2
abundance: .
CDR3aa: CASSPATGVTGELFF
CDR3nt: TGTGCCAGCAGCCCGGCAACCGGGGTCACCGGGGAGCTGTTTTTT

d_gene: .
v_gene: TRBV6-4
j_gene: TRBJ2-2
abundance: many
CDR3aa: CASSDRETGELFF
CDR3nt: TGTGCCAGCAGTGACAGGGAGACCGGGGAGCTGTTTTTT

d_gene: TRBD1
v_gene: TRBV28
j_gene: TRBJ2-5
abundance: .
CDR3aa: CASSIRGTGRETQYF
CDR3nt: TGTGCCAGCAGTATACGAGGGACAGGGAGGGAGACCCAGTACTTC

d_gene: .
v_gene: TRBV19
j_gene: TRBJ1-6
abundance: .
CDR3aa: CASSEVQGGNSPLHF
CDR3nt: TGTGCCAGTAGCGAGGTACAGGGCGGTAATTCACCCCTCCACTTT

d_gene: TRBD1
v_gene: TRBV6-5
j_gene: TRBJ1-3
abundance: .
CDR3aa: CASSYSRGQGNTIYF
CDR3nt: TGTGCCAGCAGTTACAGCAGGGGGCAAGGAAACACCATATATTTT

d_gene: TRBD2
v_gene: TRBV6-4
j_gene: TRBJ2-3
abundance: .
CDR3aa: CASSEEAGGPDTQYF
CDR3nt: TGTGCCAGCAGTGAGGAAGCGGGGGGGCCAGATACGCAGTATTTT

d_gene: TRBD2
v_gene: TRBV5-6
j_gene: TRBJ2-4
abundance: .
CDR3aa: CASSLRLAGPRGDIQYF
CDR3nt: TGTGCCAGCAGCTTGCGGCTAGCGGGGCCTAGAGGGGACATTCAGTACTTC

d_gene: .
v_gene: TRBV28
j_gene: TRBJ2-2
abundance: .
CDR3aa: CACRGLAVGSGELFF
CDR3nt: TGTGCCTGCCGGGGTTTGGCAGTTGGATCCGGGGAGCTGTTTTTT

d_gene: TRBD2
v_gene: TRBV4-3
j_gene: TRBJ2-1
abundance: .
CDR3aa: CASSQEREVYNEQFF
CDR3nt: TGCGCCAGCAGCCAAGAGCGGGAGGTTTACAATGAGCAGTTCTTC

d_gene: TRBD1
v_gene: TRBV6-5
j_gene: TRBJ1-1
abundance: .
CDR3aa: CATRRPTGDAFF
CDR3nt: TGTGCCACTCGACGTCCAACAGGGGATGCTTTCTTT

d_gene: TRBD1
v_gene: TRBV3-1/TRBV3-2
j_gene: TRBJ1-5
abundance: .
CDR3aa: CASSQGTGRNQPQHF
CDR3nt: TGTGCCAGCAGCCAGGGGACAGGTCGCAATCAGCCCCAGCATTTT

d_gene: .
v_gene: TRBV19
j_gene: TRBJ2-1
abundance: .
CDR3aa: CASKAVGSYNEQFF
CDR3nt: TGTGCCAGTAAAGCGGTGGGCTCCTACAATGAGCAGTTCTTC

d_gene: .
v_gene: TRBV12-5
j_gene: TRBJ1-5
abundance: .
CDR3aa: CASGLAGGPQHF
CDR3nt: TGTGCTAGTGGTTTGGCCGGGGGGCCCCAGCATTTT

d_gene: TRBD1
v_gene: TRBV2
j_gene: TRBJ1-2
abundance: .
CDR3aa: CAGGQGKNYGYTF
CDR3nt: TGTGCCGGGGGACAGGGGAAGAACTATGGCTACACCTTC

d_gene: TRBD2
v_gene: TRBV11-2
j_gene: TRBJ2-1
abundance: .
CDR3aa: CASSFPSGGAEEQFF
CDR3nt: TGTGCCAGCAGCTTCCCTAGCGGGGGGGCAGAAGAGCAGTTCTTC

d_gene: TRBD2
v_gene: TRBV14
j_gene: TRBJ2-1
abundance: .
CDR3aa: CASSQLASGRNNEQFF
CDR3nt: TGTGCCAGCAGCCAACTCGCTAGCGGGAGGAACAATGAGCAGTTCTTC

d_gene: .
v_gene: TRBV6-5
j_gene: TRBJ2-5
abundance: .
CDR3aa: CASSYSAGQETQYF
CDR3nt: TGTGCCAGCAGTTACTCAGCAGGTCAAGAGACCCAGTACTTC

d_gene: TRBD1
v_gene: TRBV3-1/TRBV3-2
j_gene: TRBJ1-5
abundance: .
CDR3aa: CASSKDTGDGQPQHF
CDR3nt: TGTGCCAGCAGTAAGGATACAGGGGATGGTCAGCCCCAGCATTTT

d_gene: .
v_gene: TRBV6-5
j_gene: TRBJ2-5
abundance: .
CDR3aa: CASSSGAFPETQYF
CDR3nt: TGTGCCAGCAGTTCCGGTGCCTTCCCAGAGACCCAGTACTTC

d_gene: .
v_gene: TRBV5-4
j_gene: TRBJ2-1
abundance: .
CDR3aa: CASSARDSDNEQFF
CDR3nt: TGTGCCAGCAGCGCCCGGGACTCAGACAATGAGCAGTTCTTC

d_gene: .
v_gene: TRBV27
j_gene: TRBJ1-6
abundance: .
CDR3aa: CASSLSRGTLHF
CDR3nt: TGTGCCAGCAGTTTATCTCGGGGAACCCTCCACTTT

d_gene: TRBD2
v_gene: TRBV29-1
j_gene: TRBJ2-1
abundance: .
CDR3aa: CSVGTSGTPLDNEQFF
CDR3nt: TGCAGCGTTGGGACTAGCGGAACACCATTGGACAATGAGCAGTTCTTC

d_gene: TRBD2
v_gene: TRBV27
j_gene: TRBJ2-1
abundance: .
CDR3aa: CASSSSGGAFNEQFF
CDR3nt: TGTGCCAGCAGTTCGAGCGGGGGGGCCTTCAATGAGCAGTTCTTC

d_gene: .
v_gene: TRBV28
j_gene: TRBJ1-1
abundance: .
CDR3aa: CASSIHTGGTEAFF
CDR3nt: TGTGCCAGCAGTATCCACACTGGGGGGACTGAAGCTTTCTTT

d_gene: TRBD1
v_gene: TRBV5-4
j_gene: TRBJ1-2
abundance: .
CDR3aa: CASSLAGTGDRGYTF
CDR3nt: TGTGCCAGCAGCTTGGCTGGGACAGGGGATCGGGGCTACACCTTC

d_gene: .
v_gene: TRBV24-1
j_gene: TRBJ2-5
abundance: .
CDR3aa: CATSDIQPSGIPQYF
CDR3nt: TGTGCCACCAGTGATATACAACCCTCAGGGATCCCCCAGTACTTC

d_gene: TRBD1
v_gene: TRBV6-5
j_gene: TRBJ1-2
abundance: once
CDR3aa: CASSYYGQGNGYTF
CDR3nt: TGTGCCAGCAGTTACTACGGACAGGGCAATGGCTACACCTTC

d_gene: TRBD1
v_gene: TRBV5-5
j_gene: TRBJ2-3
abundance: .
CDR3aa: CASSGQGLSTDTQYF
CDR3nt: TGTGCCAGCAGCGGACAGGGGCTAAGCACAGATACGCAGTATTTT

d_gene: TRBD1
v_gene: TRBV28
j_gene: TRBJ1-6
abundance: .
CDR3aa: CASSFWDRGWVVYNSPLHF
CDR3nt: TGTGCCAGCAGTTTTTGGGACAGGGGATGGGTGGTGTATAATTCACCCCTCCACTTT

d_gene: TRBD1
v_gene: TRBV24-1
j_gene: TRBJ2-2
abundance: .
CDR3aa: CATSDPRDRVAGELFF
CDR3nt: TGTGCCACCAGTGATCCCCGGGACAGGGTGGCCGGGGAGCTGTTTTTT

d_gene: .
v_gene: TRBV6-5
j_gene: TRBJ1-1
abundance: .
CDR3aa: CASSPQTENTEAFF
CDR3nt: TGTGCCAGCAGCCCCCAGACAGAGAACACTGAAGCTTTCTTT

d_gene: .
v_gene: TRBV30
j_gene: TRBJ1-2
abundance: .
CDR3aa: CAWSVRQGGDYGYTF
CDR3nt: TGTGCCTGGAGTGTACGGCAGGGTGGGGACTATGGCTACACCTTC

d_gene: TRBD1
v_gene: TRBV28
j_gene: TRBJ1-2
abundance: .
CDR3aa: CASFTGTANYGYTF
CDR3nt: TGTGCCTCATTCACCGGGACAGCTAACTATGGCTACACCTTC

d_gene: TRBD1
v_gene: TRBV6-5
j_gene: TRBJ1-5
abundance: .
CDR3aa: CASSKRTGGNQPQHF
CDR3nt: TGTGCCAGCAGCAAACGGACAGGGGGCAATCAGCCCCAGCATTTT

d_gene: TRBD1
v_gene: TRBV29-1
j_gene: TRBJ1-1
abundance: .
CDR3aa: CSVVTGRTEAFF
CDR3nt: TGCAGCGTTGTGACAGGGCGAACTGAAGCTTTCTTT

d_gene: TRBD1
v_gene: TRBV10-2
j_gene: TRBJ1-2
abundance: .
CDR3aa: CASSQGQGGYTF
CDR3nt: TGCGCCAGCAGTCAGGGACAGGGTGGCTACACCTTC

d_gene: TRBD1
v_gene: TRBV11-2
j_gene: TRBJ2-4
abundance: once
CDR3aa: CASSLDRGDLAKNIQYF
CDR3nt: TGTGCCAGCAGCTTGGACAGGGGGGACCTAGCCAAAAACATTCAGTACTTC

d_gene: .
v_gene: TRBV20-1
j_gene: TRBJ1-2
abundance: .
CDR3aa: CSASQGILEGYTF
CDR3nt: TGCAGTGCTAGTCAGGGGATCCTAGAGGGCTACACCTTC

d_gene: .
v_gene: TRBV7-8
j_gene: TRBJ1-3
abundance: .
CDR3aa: CASSSTLQGRENTIYF
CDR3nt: TGTGCCAGCAGCTCAACCCTACAGGGAAGGGAAAACACCATATATTTT

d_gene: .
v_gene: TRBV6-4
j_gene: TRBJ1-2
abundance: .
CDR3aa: CASSDSGTRRYTF
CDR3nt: TGTGCCAGCAGTGACTCTGGGACACGTCGCTACACCTTC

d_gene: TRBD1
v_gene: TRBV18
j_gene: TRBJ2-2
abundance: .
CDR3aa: CASSLGQGNTGELFF
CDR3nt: TGTGCCAGCTCACTCGGACAGGGAAACACCGGGGAGCTGTTTTTT

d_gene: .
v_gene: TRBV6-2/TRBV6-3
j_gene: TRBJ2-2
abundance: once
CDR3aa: CASSYDWADTGELFF
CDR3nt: TGTGCCAGCAGTTACGATTGGGCAGACACCGGGGAGCTGTTTTTT

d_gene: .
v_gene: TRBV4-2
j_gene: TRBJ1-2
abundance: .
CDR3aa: CASSQVDGGSGYTF
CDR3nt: TGTGCCAGCAGCCAGGTTGATGGGGGCTCTGGCTACACCTTC

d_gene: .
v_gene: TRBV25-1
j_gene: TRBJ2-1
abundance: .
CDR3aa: CASSELGIANEQFF
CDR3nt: TGTGCCAGCAGTGAGCTTGGCATCGCCAATGAGCAGTTCTTC

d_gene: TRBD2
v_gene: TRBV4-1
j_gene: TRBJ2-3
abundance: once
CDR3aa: CASYSGGNAQYF
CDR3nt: TGCGCCAGCTATAGCGGGGGGAATGCGCAGTATTTT

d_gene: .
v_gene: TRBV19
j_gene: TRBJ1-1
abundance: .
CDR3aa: CASRWGGEFEAFF
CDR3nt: TGTGCCAGTAGGTGGGGCGGAGAATTTGAAGCTTTCTTT

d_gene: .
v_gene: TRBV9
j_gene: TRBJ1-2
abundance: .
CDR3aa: CASSTQGQVGGYTF
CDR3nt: TGTGCCAGCAGCACCCAAGGACAAGTCGGTGGCTACACCTTC